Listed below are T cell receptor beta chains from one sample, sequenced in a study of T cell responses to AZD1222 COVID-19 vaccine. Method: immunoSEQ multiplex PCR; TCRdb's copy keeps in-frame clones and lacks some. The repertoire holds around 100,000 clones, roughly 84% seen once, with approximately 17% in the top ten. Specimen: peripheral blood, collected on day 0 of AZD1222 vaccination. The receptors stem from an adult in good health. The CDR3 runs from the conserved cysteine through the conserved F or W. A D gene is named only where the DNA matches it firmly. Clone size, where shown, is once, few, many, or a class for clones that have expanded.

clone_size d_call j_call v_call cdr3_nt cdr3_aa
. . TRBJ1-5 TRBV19 TGTGCCAGCATCGGGACGGAATCGATAAGGGGGCCCCAGCATTTT CASIGTESIRGPQHF
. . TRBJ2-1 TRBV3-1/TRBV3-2 TGTGCCAGCAGCCCTCTGGGGGGTGAATACAATGAGCAGTTCTTC CASSPLGGEYNEQFF
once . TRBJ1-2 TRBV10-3 TGTGCCATCAGTGAAGGCCAGGGAGCTAACTATGGCTACACCTTC CAISEGQGANYGYTF
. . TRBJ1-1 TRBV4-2 TGTGCCAGCAGCCACTTCCCGGGCAACACTGAAGCTTTCTTT CASSHFPGNTEAFF
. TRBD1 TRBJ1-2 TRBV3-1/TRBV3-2 TGTGCCAGCAGCCACGACAGGGGCTATGGCTACACCTTC CASSHDRGYGYTF
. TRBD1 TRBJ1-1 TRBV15 TGTGCCACCACTTCGGACAGGGCGAACACTGAAGCTTTCTTT CATTSDRANTEAFF
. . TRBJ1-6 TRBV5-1 TGCGCCAGCAGCTTTGGGAGCTCCTATAATTCACCCCTCCACTTT CASSFGSSYNSPLHF
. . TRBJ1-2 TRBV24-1 TGTGCCACCAGTGAAGACCGGACGGATGGCTACACCTTC CATSEDRTDGYTF
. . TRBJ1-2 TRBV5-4 TGTGCCAGCAGCTTGGGCGGGGATCAAAACTATGGCTACACCTTC CASSLGGDQNYGYTF
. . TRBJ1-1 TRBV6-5 TGTGCCAGCAGTCGGGGTAACACTGAAGCTTTCTTT CASSRGNTEAFF
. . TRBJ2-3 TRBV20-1 TGCAGTGCTAGTGAGGGCGTAAGCACAGATACGCAGTATTTT CSASEGVSTDTQYF
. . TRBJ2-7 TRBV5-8 TGTGCCAGCAGCTCCGCAGGGAACTACGAGCAGTACTTC CASSSAGNYEQYF
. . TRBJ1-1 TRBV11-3 TGTGCCAGCAGCTTAGTGGGAGGAGTAAACACTGAAGCTTTCTTT CASSLVGGVNTEAFF
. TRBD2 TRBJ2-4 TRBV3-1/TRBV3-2 TGTGCCAGCAGCCAAGACGGGACTAGGCGTGCAGACATTCAGTACTTC CASSQDGTRRADIQYF